The 24 T cell receptor beta chains presented below share a single source sample, sequenced in a study of T cell responses to AZD1222 COVID-19 vaccine. The repertoire was sequenced with immunoSEQ multiplex PCR; TCRdb's copy has only in-frame clones and lacks some. The sample has 100,000 to 130,000 clones, under 95% seen once. Sequenced here: peripheral blood, sampled 28 days after the second AZD1222 dose. The receptors shown here come from an adult who received the AZD1222 COVID-19 vaccine.

The rearrangement links TRBV19 to TRBJ2-7; a weak D match, TRBD1 (6 bases). Trimming removed 7 bases at V and 1 base at J, with 11 bases between. CDR3 length: 13 residues. Germline-derived CDR1 and CDR2 are LNHDA and SQIVND (reference sequence). The CDR3 reads CASNSDRSYEQYF. Here the CDR3 DNA reads TGTGCCAGTAATTCGGACAGATCCTACGAGCAGTACTTC.

V and J are TRBV5-4 and TRBJ2-5; maybe TRBD1 (6 bases). Per germline, CDR1 SGHNT and CDR2 YYREEE (reference sequence). V shed 3 bases and J shed 2 bases, with 23 bases lying between them. The CDR3 runs to 18 residues. The CDR3: CASSSSRGHKSSQETQYF. CDR3 DNA: TGTGCCAGCAGCTCATCTAGGGGACACAAGTCAAGTCAAGAGACCCAGTACTTC. Full variable domain (outside the CDR3, taken from reference TRBV5-4 and TRBJ2-5): ETGVTQSPTHLIKTRGQQVTLRCSSQSGHNTVSWYQQALGQGPQFIFQYYREEENGRGNFPPRFSGLQFPNYSSELNVNALELDDSALYLCASSSSRGHKSSQETQYFGPGTRLLVL.

J is TRBJ1-2 and V is TRBV6-5; D possibly corresponds to TRBD1 (5 bases). The CDR3 runs 11 residues. Germline CDR1 reads MNHEY; CDR2 reads SVGAGI. The V and J ends lost 11 bases and 8 bases respectively, with 15 bases between them. CDR3 sequence (DNA): TGTGCCGCCGGCAGGGATGGCGGCTACACCTTC. Translated: CAAGRDGGYTF.

The chain combines TRBV27 with TRBJ1-4; D is ambiguous. This CDR3 contains 10 residues. V was trimmed by 7 bases and J by 5 bases, leaving 2 bases between them. Germline V CDR1 and CDR2: MNHEY, SMNVEV (reference sequence). CDR3: CASTNEKLFF. In nucleotides, the CDR3 is TGTGCCAGCACCAATGAAAAACTGTTTTTT.

This chain connects TRBV27 to TRBJ2-7; D is perhaps TRBD2 (6 bases). The CDR3 totals 15 residues. Germline V gene data show CDR1 as MNHEY and CDR2 as SMNVEV (reference sequence). V gave up 6 bases and J gave up 0 bases, with 15 bases separating them. Written as DNA, the CDR3 is TGTGCCAGCAGGAGCGGGCTTAGGAGCTCCTACGAGCAGTACTTC. This gives the protein CASRSGLRSSYEQYF.

The rearrangement links TRBV5-1 to TRBJ1-2; D not resolved. This CDR3 has 12 residues. Germline V gives CDR1 SGHRS, CDR2 YFSETQ. V lost 5 bases and J 1 base, leaving 6 bases between the germline ends. This CDR3 reads CASRENNYGYTF. The CDR3 nucleotides are TGCGCCAGCAGGGAAAATAACTATGGCTACACCTTC. Full variable domain (remainder filled in from reference TRBV5-1 and TRBJ1-2): KAGVTQTPRYLIKTRGQQVTLSCSPISGHRSVSWYQQTPGQGLQFLFEYFSETQRNKGNFPGRFSGRQFSNSRSEMNVSTLELGDSALYLCASRENNYGYTFGSGTRLTVV.

Points on this clone: An end of the junction differs from the germline gene, which may be a read error. V is TRBV12-3 or TRBV12-4 and J is TRBJ1-5; possibly TRBD1 for D (6 bases). CDR3 length equals 13 residues. CDR3 coding DNA: TGTGCCAGCAGTTGGACAGTTGATCAACCCCAGCATTTT. Its protein product is CASSWTVDQPQHF.

The rearrangement joins TRBV5-6 to TRBJ1-2; maybe TRBD1 (5 bases). CDR1 is SGHDT and CDR2 is YYEEEE in the germline V gene. CDR3 length: 13 amino acids. V lost 1 base and J lost 4, with 8 bases in between. The CDR3 here is CASSLWGSYGYTF. In nucleotides, the CDR3 is TGTGCCAGCAGCTTGTGGGGCTCCTATGGCTACACCTTC.

The chain recombines TRBV11-2 with TRBJ1-5; D not resolved. V was pared by 4 bases and J by 3 bases, with 4 bases between. The CDR3 sequence is 12 residues long. Germline V CDR1 and CDR2: SGHAT, FQNNGV. The CDR3 coding sequence is TGTGCCAGCAGCTCCAACAATCAGCCCCAGCATTTT. Protein product: CASSSNNQPQHF.

CDR3 amino acids: CAMGRGTSGANVLTF. DNA for the CDR3: TGTGCCATGGGGAGGGGAACCTCTGGGGCCAACGTCCTGACTTTC. The chain is built from TRBV10-3 and TRBJ2-6, with TRBD2 matching 7 bases. There are 15 residues in the CDR3. V lost 9 bases and J lost 0; bases outside the gene matches: 5. Germline lookup yields CDR1 ENHRY and CDR2 SYGVKD.

The chain recombines TRBV27 with TRBJ2-7; 9 bases map to TRBD1. V lost 6 bases and J lost 2; bases outside the gene matches: 8. Germline V gene data show CDR1 as MNHEY and CDR2 as SMNVEV (reference sequence). CDR3 length equals 15 residues. The CDR3 region has the DNA TGTGCCAGCAGCCAACCGGGACAGGGCCCCTACGAGCAGTACTTC. This encodes CASSQPGQGPYEQYF.

This chain uses TRBV5-6 with TRBJ1-2, with D possibly TRBD1 on 5 matching bases. Germline CDR1 SGHDT, CDR2 YYEEEE. V was clipped by 4 bases and J by 8 bases, with 15 bases between them. There are 13 residues in the CDR3. The CDR3 DNA reads TGTGCCAGCAGCGCTCCCCCGCAGGGCGGCTACACCTTC. Encoded protein: CASSAPPQGGYTF.

The chain recombines TRBV28 with TRBJ1-5; unclear D gene. CDR3 length: 15 amino acids. V was trimmed by 3 bases and J by 6 bases, leaving 15 bases between them. CDR1 is MDHEN, CDR2 SYDVKM, per germline. The CDR3 region is CASSFTRTTGQPQHF. For the CDR3, the DNA is TGTGCCAGCAGTTTCACCAGGACGACGGGTCAGCCCCAGCATTTT.

The chain uses TRBV7-9 and TRBJ2-5, with D possibly being TRBD1 or TRBD2 (5 bases each). V was clipped by 5 bases and J by 0 bases, with 13 bases between them. CDR1 SEHNR and CDR2 FQNEAQ come from the germline V gene (reference sequence). CDR3 size: 15 residues. CDR3 loop: CASSVGEWNQETQYF. The CDR3 DNA reads as TGTGCCAGCAGCGTAGGGGAGTGGAACCAAGAGACCCAGTACTTC.

The chain uses TRBV11-2 and TRBJ2-5; 14 bases are a match to TRBD2. Germline values: CDR1 SGHAT, CDR2 FQNNGV. This CDR3 comprises 16 residues. With 5 bases clipped from V and 5 bases from J, the junction kept 7 bases outside the gene matches. In DNA form, the CDR3 reads TGTGCCAGCAGCCCCCCGGGACTAGCGGGGGTCGAGACCCAGTACTTC. This encodes CASSPPGLAGVETQYF.

The chain couples TRBV3-1 (or the pseudogene TRBV3-2) to TRBJ2-1; 13 positions agree with TRBD2. The V gene end was trimmed by 4 bases and the J gene end by 1 base; junction bases not matched to a gene: 4. CDR1 and CDR2 (germline): LGHDT, YNNKEL (reference sequence). The CDR3 is made up of 17 amino acids. Written as DNA, the CDR3 is TGTGCCAGCAGCCGAGGACTAGCGGGAGCGTCCTACAATGAGCAGTTCTTC. It yields the protein CASSRGLAGASYNEQFF.

This chain connects TRBV5-5 to TRBJ1-6; no reliable D call. The V end was cut by 2 bases, the J end by 5 bases, with 11 bases between. CDR3 length: 15 residues. Germline CDR1 is SGHKS and CDR2 is YYEKEE (reference sequence). The chain's CDR3 is CASSFRQVHNSPLHF. The CDR3 DNA reads as TGTGCCAGCAGCTTTAGGCAGGTTCATAATTCACCCCTCCACTTT.

The genes are TRBV2 and TRBJ2-2; D is uncertain. The V gene lost 7 bases and the J gene lost 0 bases, with 12 bases spanning the gap. CDR3 length: 15 residues. Germline-derived CDR1 and CDR2 are SNHLY and FYNNEI. CDR3 coding DNA: TGTGCCAGCACCGCGAGGTACTCGAACACCGGGGAGCTGTTTTTT. Translating gives CASTARYSNTGELFF.

The chain couples TRBV28 to TRBJ1-3; D uncertain. V was trimmed by 6 bases and J by 0 bases, leaving 15 bases between them. The CDR3 is 16 amino acids. Germline V gene data show CDR1 as MDHEN and CDR2 as SYDVKM. As DNA, the CDR3 is TGTGCCAGCAGCCCCTGGGAGGGCGTCTCTGGAAACACCATATATTTT. This translates into CASSPWEGVSGNTIYF.

The rearrangement links TRBV6-5 to TRBJ2-1; 8 bases agree with TRBD2. V dropped 7 bases and J dropped 9; count of bases not matched to a gene: 8. This CDR3 is built from 13 residues. Germline V gene sequence: CDR1 MNHEY, CDR2 SVGAGI. CDR3 bases: TGTGCCAGCACCCTAGGGGCGGGGGGTGAGCAGTTCTTC. As protein: CASTLGAGGEQFF.

The chain links TRBV19 to TRBJ1-5; tentatively, D is TRBD1 (6 bases). The length of the CDR3 is 13 residues. V dropped 7 bases and J dropped 6 bases, with 13 bases sitting between them. CDR1 is LNHDA, CDR2 SQIVND, per germline (reference sequence). This CDR3 is CASKDGGLQPQHF. CDR3 coding DNA: TGTGCCAGTAAAGATGGGGGGCTTCAGCCCCAGCATTTT.

The chain joins TRBV4-1 to TRBJ2-7; D gene unclear. The CDR3 has 15 amino acids. Germline values: CDR1 MGHRA, CDR2 YSYEKL. V lost 3 bases and J lost 0, with 12 bases in between. The CDR3 bases are TGCGCCAGCAGCCAGCAAGGACGGAGCTCCTACGAGCAGTACTTC. Translation: CASSQQGRSSYEQYF.

The chain is built from TRBV11-3 and TRBJ2-1; no reliable D call. CDR3 length: 14 amino acids. Germline CDR1 reads SGHNT; CDR2 reads YENEEA. V shed 0 bases and J shed 8 bases, with 11 bases lying between them. CDR3 DNA sequence: TGTGCCAGCAGCTTAGACCAAAAGGGCTATGAGCAGTTCTTC. It translates to CASSLDQKGYEQFF.

The chain has TRBV5-4 and TRBJ1-6; unclear D gene. The V gene lost 0 bases and the J gene lost 8 bases, with 3 bases spanning the gap. The germline gives CDR1 SGHNT, CDR2 YYREEE (reference sequence). The CDR3 is made up of 12 amino acids. For the CDR3, the DNA is TGTGCCAGCAGCTTGGGCGATTCACCCCTCCACTTT. Translation: CASSLGDSPLHF.